One and the same sample provided the 24 T cell receptor beta chains below, sequenced in a study. TCRdb fed the RT-PCR reads into MiXCR, producing one record per CDR3 protein. The table records almost 700,000 distinct CDR3 sequences, about 14% of them present only once. Sequencing was done on a sample of memory CD4+ T cells from blood. The receptors derive from a female donor in good health, serving as a healthy control.

Many counts were recorded for this clonotype. V is TRBV28 and J is TRBJ2-3, with D hard to call. CDR3 length: 12 residues. V lost 8 bases, J lost 0 bases, and 6 bases lay in between. CDR1 is MDHEN, CDR2 SYDVKM, per germline. CDR3 coding DNA: TGTGCCAGCCTTTCTAGCACAGATACGCAGTATTTT. Its translation: CASLSSTDTQYF. Combining the CDR3 with reference TRBV28 and TRBJ2-3 gives the whole variable domain DVKVTQSSRYLVKRTGEKVFLECVQDMDHENMFWYRQDPGLGLRLIYFSYDVKMKEKGDIPEGYSVSREKKERFSLILESASTNQTSMYLCASLSSTDTQYFGPGTRLTVL.

This clonotype occurred many times. This rearrangement joins TRBV20-1 to TRBJ2-7; maybe TRBD2 (6 bases). Trimming stripped 6 bases from V and 3 bases from J, with 15 bases between. CDR3 length: 13 amino acids. Germline V CDR1 and CDR2: DFQATT, SNEGSKA (reference sequence). The CDR3 region is CSARTNYHYEQYF. The CDR3 DNA is TGCAGTGCCCGGACTAACTATCACTACGAGCAGTACTTC.

With respect to this clonotype: In this CDR3 the conserved last residue, phenylalanine or tryptophan, is missing, so a read error is likely. V usage is TRBV7-2 and J usage is TRBJ1-5, with 8 positions matching TRBD1. The trim removed 7 bases at V and 1 base at J, leaving 6 bases unmatched. The CDR3 sequence is 15 residues long. Germline V gene lookup returns CDR1 SGHTA and CDR2 FQGNSA. The CDR3 DNA sequence: TGTGCCAGCATTCTACAGGGGGGCAGCAATCAGCCCCAGCATTCT. It yields the protein CASILQGGSNQPQHS.

There are a few counts of this clonotype. This sequence joins TRBV28 and TRBJ2-6; D is uncertain. CDR1 is MDHEN and CDR2 is SYDVKM in the germline V gene. Trimming left V 7 bases short and J 1 base short, with 8 bases between. The CDR3 is 14 amino acids. As DNA, the CDR3 is TGTGCCAGCATCCCGTGGTCTGGGGCCAACGTCCTGACTTTC. Translation: CASIPWSGANVLTF.

This rearrangement joins TRBV18 to TRBJ1-1; the D is unclear. The germline CDR1 and CDR2 sequences are KGHSH and LQKENI. CDR3 length: 15 residues. V gave up 3 bases and J gave up 1 base, with 12 bases separating them. CDR3 amino acids: CASSPGMIQNTEAFF. The CDR3 DNA reads as TGTGCCAGCTCACCGGGGATGATTCAGAACACTGAAGCTTTCTTT.

In this sample, this clonotype turned up a few times. This sequence joins TRBV4-2 and TRBJ2-3, with 9 bases lining up with TRBD2. Germline V gives CDR1 LGHNA, CDR2 YNFKEQ. Trimming at V came to 0 bases and at J to 3 bases, leaving 13 bases not matched to a gene. The CDR3 is 19 amino acids. CDR3 loop: CASSQDLSGRMVGTDTQYF. The CDR3 DNA is TGTGCCAGCAGCCAAGATCTGAGCGGGAGGATGGTAGGAACAGATACGCAGTATTTT.

This clonotype was recorded at least ten times. This chain links TRBV12-3 or TRBV12-4 with TRBJ2-7, with TRBD2 as a possible D gene (6 bases). The CDR3 runs to 13 residues. Trimming took 3 bases from V and 0 from J, leaving 6 bases between them. CDR3: CASSFGSSYEQYF. The CDR3 DNA is TGTGCCAGCAGTTTCGGGAGCTCCTACGAGCAGTACTTC.

This clonotype was counted between two and nine times. V gene TRBV20-1 combines with J gene TRBJ1-4; 8 positions match TRBD1. The CDR3 is 15 residues long. V shed 2 bases, J shed 7 bases, and the junction held 9 bases outside the gene matches. CDR1 is DFQATT, CDR2 SNEGSKA, per germline (reference sequence). CDR3 sequence: CSARPSTGDGEKLFF. Written as DNA, the CDR3 is TGCAGTGCTAGACCCTCGACAGGGGACGGTGAAAAACTGTTTTTT.

The chain couples TRBV5-1 to TRBJ1-6; 8 bases match TRBD1. V lost 4 bases, J lost 9 bases, and 6 bases stayed unmatched. The germline gives CDR1 SGHRS, CDR2 YFSETQ. This CDR3 has 14 residues. The CDR3 DNA sequence: TGCGCCAGCAGCCCCGGACAGGGTTTTTCACCCCTCCACTTT. Amino acids: CASSPGQGFSPLHF.

This rearrangement joins TRBV6-2 or TRBV6-3 to TRBJ2-4, with D uncertain. CDR1 is MNHEY, CDR2 SVGEGT, per germline. V was trimmed by 2 bases and J by 4 bases, leaving 6 bases between them. This CDR3 has 13 amino acids. In nucleotides, the CDR3 is TGTGCCAGCAGTTACCAACTGAAAAACATTCAGTACTTC. Its protein product is CASSYQLKNIQYF.

DNA of the CDR3: TGTGCCAGCACCAAATGGAGGGGCTCTGGGGCCAACGTCCTGACTTTC. Encoded protein: CASTKWRGSGANVLTF. The V call is TRBV12-3 or TRBV12-4, the J call TRBJ2-6; weak D call: TRBD2 (6 bases). The CDR3 covers 16 residues. Trimming shortened V by 7 bases and J by 0 bases, and 13 bases separated the two germline ends.

The J gene is TRBJ2-1, the V gene TRBV19; possibly TRBD2 for D (6 bases). There are 12 residues in the CDR3. The V end was cut by 10 bases, the J end by 8 bases, with 15 bases between. Germline V gene sequence: CDR1 LNHDA, CDR2 SQIVND (reference sequence). The CDR3 DNA reads TGTGCCACTCACGCGGGGAACCATGAGCAGTTCTTC. Encoded protein: CATHAGNHEQFF.

This clonotype was seen a handful of times. The chain recombines TRBV5-5 with TRBJ1-5; 7 positions agree with TRBD1. The germline CDR1 and CDR2 sequences are SGHKS and YYEKEE (reference sequence). The junction had 2 bases not matched to a gene; V was cut back by 0 bases and J by 5 bases. The CDR3 is made up of 14 amino acids. DNA for the CDR3: TGTGCCAGCAGCTTGGAAGGACAGGATCAGCCCCAGCATTTT. This codes for CASSLEGQDQPQHF.

This chain joins TRBV10-3 and TRBJ2-7; maybe TRBD1 (7 bases). The CDR3 extends over 15 amino acids. Germline V gene data show CDR1 as ENHRY and CDR2 as SYGVKD. Between the trimmed V and J ends, which lost 3 bases and 5 bases, there was a span of 17 bases. CDR3 coding DNA: TGTGCCATCAGTGAAGGGGGCGGGACCCCCCACGAGCAGTACTTC. This encodes CAISEGGGTPHEQYF.

This clonotype was counted between two and nine times. The J gene is TRBJ2-7, the V gene TRBV20-1; 7 nucleotides agree with TRBD2. Germline V gene sequence: CDR1 DFQATT, CDR2 SNEGSKA (reference sequence). The CDR3 totals 13 residues. Unmatched junction bases numbered 3, after V lost 1 base and J lost 3 bases. The CDR3 loop reads CSARAGGDYEQYF. The DNA of the CDR3 is TGCAGTGCTAGAGCGGGAGGTGACTACGAGCAGTACTTC.

This clonotype was counted between two and nine times. The CDR3 spells CASSVGPSTEAFF. CDR3 nucleotide sequence: TGTGCCAGCAGCGTAGGGCCTAGCACTGAAGCTTTCTTT. This chain joins TRBV9 and TRBJ1-1, with unresolved D. The CDR3 has 13 amino acids. Germline CDR1 and CDR2: SGDLS and YYNGEE. Deletions cut 0 bases from V and 4 bases from J, with 7 bases between. The full variable domain, its missing parts supplied by reference TRBV9 and TRBJ1-1, is DSGVTQTPKHLITATGQRVTLRCSPRSGDLSVYWYQQSLDQGLQFLIQYYNGEERAKGNILERFSAQQFPDLHSELNLSSLELGDSALYFCASSVGPSTEAFFGQGTRLTVV.

As for this clonotype: A much bigger clone sits one base away, suggesting this may be a read error. This chain links TRBV6-5 with TRBJ2-7; D gene unclear. TRBJ2-1 matches the DNA end more closely, so the J call is doubtful. This CDR3 is 13 amino acids long. In germline, CDR1 is MNHEY, CDR2 SVGAGI. The DNA for the CDR3 is TGTGCCAGCAGTTACTCCGCGGCATACGAGCAGTTCTTC. Protein product: CASSYSAAYEQFF.

This chain links TRBV24-1 with TRBJ1-1; D is unresolved. This CDR3 has 13 residues. CDR1 is KGHDR and CDR2 is SFDVKD in the germline V gene. Between the trimmed V and J ends, which lost 7 bases and 5 bases, there was a span of 13 bases. The CDR3 sequence is CATRPGVGTEAFF. The CDR3 bases are TGTGCCACCAGGCCCGGGGTTGGTACTGAAGCTTTCTTT.

Many counts were recorded for this clonotype. The chain combines TRBV7-6 with TRBJ2-3, with 8 bases aligning to TRBD1. This CDR3 is built from 17 residues. From germline, CDR1 is SGHVS and CDR2 FNYEAQ. J lost 5 bases, V lost 2 bases, and 12 bases had no gene match. DNA of the CDR3: TGTGCCAGCAGCTTAATGTCTGGACAGGGTGGTTTAGATACGCAGTATTTT. Protein: CASSLMSGQGGLDTQYF.

The gene calls are TRBV30 and TRBJ1-1; D unclear. The CDR3 covers 13 residues. Germline assignment: CDR1 GTSNPN and CDR2 SVGIG (reference sequence). V lost 0 bases to trimming and J lost 7 bases, with 12 bases between them. The DNA of the CDR3 is TGTGCCTGGAGTGTACTAGGTACGAGTGAAGCTTTCTTT. Translating gives CAWSVLGTSEAFF. Based on the CDR3 plus reference TRBV30 and TRBJ1-1, the full variable domain is SQTIHQWPATLVQPVGSPLSLECTVEGTSNPNLYWYRQAAGRGLQLLFYSVGIGQISSEVPQNLSASRPQDRQFILSSKKLLLSDSGFYLCAWSVLGTSEAFFGQGTRLTVV.

The V call is TRBV6-5, the J call TRBJ2-2; TRBD2 matches 7 bases. CDR3 length: 18 residues. The V and J ends lost 2 bases and 2 bases, in that order; junction bases with no gene match: 11. CDR1 MNHEY and CDR2 SVGAGI come from the germline V gene. CDR3 residues: CASSYHGLGVVNTGELFF. The CDR3 DNA reads as TGTGCCAGCAGTTACCATGGACTAGGAGTGGTAAACACCGGGGAGCTGTTTTTT.

The rearrangement joins TRBV7-2 to TRBJ2-2, with 7 positions matching TRBD1. The CDR3 runs to 17 residues. Per germline, CDR1 SGHTA and CDR2 FQGNSA. V lost 2 bases and J lost 1; bases outside the gene matches: 7. DNA of the CDR3: TGTGCCAGCAGCTTAAACTATCGGACAGGGAACACCGGGGAGCTGTTTTTT. It encodes CASSLNYRTGNTGELFF.

The table lists this clonotype with many counts. The chain recombines TRBV5-1 with TRBJ2-3; 8 bases fit TRBD1. CDR3 length: 16 residues. Germline CDR1 is SGHRS and CDR2 is YFSETQ. With V trimmed by 4 bases and J by 6 bases, 13 bases remained unmatched. The CDR3 nucleotides are TGCGCCAGCAGCCCGGACGGACAGGGATATGGGGATACGCAGTATTTT. It codes for CASSPDGQGYGDTQYF. Full variable domain (outside the CDR3, taken from reference TRBV5-1 and TRBJ2-3): KAGVTQTPRYLIKTRGQQVTLSCSPISGHRSVSWYQQTPGQGLQFLFEYFSETQRNKGNFPGRFSGRQFSNSRSEMNVSTLELGDSALYLCASSPDGQGYGDTQYFGPGTRLTVL.

In its sample, this clonotype was seen many times. V gene TRBV5-5 combines with J gene TRBJ2-1; D may be TRBD1 (6 bases). CDR3 length equals 14 residues. Trimming took 1 base from V and 6 from J, leaving 11 bases between them. CDR1 is SGHKS and CDR2 is YYEKEE in the germline V gene (reference sequence). CDR3 nucleotides: TGTGCCAGCAGCTTGTACAGGGCAAGCAATGAGCAGTTCTTC. This gives the protein CASSLYRASNEQFF. The full variable domain, rest sourced from reference TRBV5-5 and TRBJ2-1, is DAGVTQSPTHLIKTRGQQVTLRCSPISGHKSVSWYQQVLGQGPQFIFQYYEKEERGRGNFPDRFSARQFPNYSSELNVNALLLGDSALYLCASSLYRASNEQFFGPGTRLTVL.